The source of this T cell receptor (beta chain) is a study of cytomegalovirus exposure and HLA in healthy donors. The overall study: Samples from HLA-typed donors yielded approximately 88 million unique TCRs in an early data release.

The sample holds one count of this clone. Its antigen is unknown. Regarding the study as a whole: In an earlier analysis, productive rearrangement rates for most beta V segments clustered near 90% or 30%. The authors judged a highly shared variant cluster likely a sequencing artifact. Researchers reported from a later analysis that most CMV-associated TCR beta chains appeared HLA-restricted.

The CDR3 consists of 14 residues. Germline lookup yields CDR1 GTSNPN and CDR2 SVGIG (reference sequence). V lost 3 bases and J 5 bases, leaving 13 bases between the germline ends. Primers included in the PCR were 60 Vbeta and 13 Jbeta primers. Repertoires were generated with immunoSEQ multiplex PCR, while TCRdb's copy carries only in-frame clones and drops some. The data hold roughly 100,000 clones, with roughly 67% observed a single time. The sequencing sample was made of PBMCs. The chain links TRBV30 to TRBJ2-2; TRBD2 might be the D (6 bases). The TCR originated in a boy aged 10-17 years in good health and CMV-seropositive. CDR3 nucleotide sequence: TGTGCCTGGAGCAGGGAGGCGAGGACCGGGGAGCTGTTTTTT. Residues: CAWSREARTGELFF.